The T cell receptor beta chain described here comes from a study of radiotherapy plus CTLA-4 blockade in lung cancer. The CDR3 is 16 amino acids. With V trimmed by 4 bases and J by 0 bases, 7 bases remained unmatched. CDR1 and CDR2 from the germline V gene are SGHRS and YFSETQ. Those with chemo-refractory metastatic non-small-cell lung cancer were treated with focal radiation combined with CTLA-4 blockade using ipilimumab. Here immunoSEQ multiplex PCR was the method, and the copy in TCRdb shows in-frame clones only, minus some. The sample holds around 50,000 clones, approximately 86% seen once. This TCR derives from a human donor with non-small cell lung cancer that progressed on radiotherapy plus ipilimumab. Some clones in this sample may be carry-over from other donors' samples. Sequenced here: peripheral blood, sampled from a patient treated with radiotherapy plus ipilimumab. V and J are TRBV5-1 and TRBJ1-3; TRBD1 agrees at 7 bases. The CDR3 region is CASSQMGTASGNTIYF. The CDR3 DNA reads as TGCGCCAGCAGCCAGATGGGGACAGCCTCTGGAAACACCATATATTTT.